The source of this T cell receptor beta chain is a study of cytomegalovirus exposure and HLA in healthy donors (dated by TCRdb to the late 2010s). For the study in its entirety: According to an earlier analysis of around 600 of the donors, 150 million to 200 million T cells yielded roughly 100 million unique TCR beta sequences and more than 250 Gb of sequence data. Roughly 300 gigabases of sequencing data and roughly 81 million unique TCR sequences made up an early release that covered several hundred HLA-typed donors. Among the roughly 400 genotyped donors, approximately 76% belonged to the genetic ancestry cluster associated with self-reported Caucasian donors. The study aimed to test whether cataloging public T cell receptors could reveal signatures of past pathogen exposure. The T cell repertoires of 666 subjects were profiled by immunosequencing and related to cytomegalovirus serostatus. Along with the approximately 670-subject first cohort, a separate validation cohort of more than 90 different subjects was used. To predict cytomegalovirus infection status, the study combined high-throughput TCR immunosequencing, statistical association of individual TCRs with disease status, and machine learning. A later analysis re-analyzed previously published TCR beta repertoires from roughly 600 donors and added high-resolution HLA genotyping to study TCR occurrence patterns. The later analysis used no new phenotypic data to find candidate immune exposures, relying instead on TCR beta sequences and their occurrence across donors. An earlier analysis of several hundred of the donors applied high-throughput TCR beta sequencing to assess whether each TCR beta V gene segment acted as functional or pseudogenic. Donor age, sex, ethnicity and CMV serostatus were compiled together with the repertoire data. A later genetic analysis used genome-wide SNP genotypes for about 55% of the 666 donors, treating that subset as a discovery cohort. Every repertoire in the discovery cohort had been generated on one and the same sequencing platform. HLA typing covered class I and class II loci at four-digit resolution. The number of donors typed differed by locus, with about 629-630 for A, B, C, DRB1 and DQB1, 522 for DQA1, 600 to 610 for DPA1, and around 460 for DPB1. Because of strong linkage in the cohort, roughly five DR-DQ haplotypes were treated as single units for association and clustering. Among around 400 genotyped donors of the cohort, an average of around 250,000 unique TCR beta nucleotide sequences was sequenced per donor, of which approximately 19% were non-productive. Study-level results and caveats: Three of the identified cytomegalovirus-associated TCR beta chains were confirmed in vitro to be specific for cytomegalovirus antigens. Because HLA typing was missing for some donors at each locus, association tests included only the typed subset. Specific HLA alleles were associated with 15,000 to 20,000 TCR beta sequences at a false discovery rate of 0.05 in a later analysis. For the cohort, immune exposure information was limited to CMV serostatus. Correlated functional status among segregating V segments might be attributable to linkage disequilibrium, but an unknown experimental factor could not be ruled out. The authors suggested that the approach could potentially be extended to other disease states and immunological phenotypes. In a later analysis, most CMV-associated TCR beta chains were found to appear HLA-restricted, with HLA associations seemingly driven largely by CMV exposure. A later genetic analysis associated a missense DCLRE1C variant with V-gene and J-gene trimming of TCR beta chains, and an independent cohort replicated the association. Some IMGT-functional V segments, including TRBV6-2 and TRBV6-3, could not be distinguished by the 87-base-pair reads and were therefore excluded. While some public TCRs were present in many individuals, most TCR sequences turned up only very rarely across donors. This cohort had only TCR beta chains sequenced, and the lack of alpha or paired-chain data limited which features could be detected. In a later analysis, TCR association rates were found to vary across HLA loci, with the most associated TCRs seen for DRB1 alleles and the fewest for HLA-C alleles. Sequencing depth was assumed to be roughly uniform across donors in the presence/absence analyses, though that assumption may not hold. Strong co-occurrence of HLA alleles, especially DR and DQ, made assigning TCR associations to individual alleles difficult. A further reported finding was that TCR beta sequences accurately predicted the HLA-A and HLA-B alleles for most subjects in the first cohort. In a later analysis, HLA-associated TCR beta chains were found to be more clonally expanded and to have lower generation probabilities than equally common non-associated chains. The classifier was reported to diagnose cytomegalovirus status with high specificity and sensitivity in both the original cohort and the validation cohort. The sequencing pipeline was judged likely to have produced a cluster of highly shared sequence variants as a technical artifact. In an earlier analysis of fewer than 750 of the donors, most TCR beta V segments were observed in productive rearrangements about 87% or about 30% of the time, broadly matching IMGT annotations. The study gave a list of some 150 TCR beta chains associated with cytomegalovirus. Because counts were too low, about 18 rarely observed V segments, including chromosome 9 orphons, were excluded from the earlier analysis of some 540 of the donors. Compared with the 666-donor mean, donors in an Asian-associated ancestry cluster had fewer N-insertions in productive TCRs, according to a later genetic analysis. A later analysis reported that several top co-occurrence clusters appeared linked to parvovirus B19, influenza, CMV and Epstein-Barr virus.

Worth noting for this clone: No cognate antigen has been identified for it. Base qualities are not recorded, but no much larger clone differs from it by a single base.

Library method: the immunoSEQ multiplex PCR assay. The multiplex PCR relied on a mix of 60 forward primers for TCR Vbeta segments and 13 reverse primers for TCR Jbeta segments. The CDR3 region of rearranged TCR beta genes was amplified from genomic DNA by a multiplex PCR assay. On the Illumina HiSeq System, the amplified TCR beta libraries were sequenced as 87-base-pair reads. Per the original workflow: A later analysis tallied tens of millions of unique TCR beta chains across the 700 or so repertoires, and approximately 12 million of those chains were shared by two or more donors. A nearest-neighbor algorithm error-corrected the raw reads and collapsed the reads into unique sequences, merging closely related sequences to remove PCR and sequencing errors. Alignment of CDR3 sequences to IMGT reference sequences was used to assign V, D and J gene segments. For a sequence to be retained, a match of at least six nucleotides to both a V gene segment and a J gene segment was required. Rearrangements were called productive when the CDR3 lacked stop codons and stayed in frame with V and J; all others were non-productive. CDR3 was defined by IMGT convention, running from the second conserved V-encoded cysteine to the conserved J-encoded phenylalanine. In an earlier analysis of around 600 of the donors, sequences lacking an unambiguous match to a single V gene segment were excluded. In an earlier analysis of more than 500 of the donors, a V segment was called functional when productive rearrangements were above 56.7%, and segregating when the standard deviation between donors exceeded 5%. A statistical classification framework was built for diagnosing cytomegalovirus status from the catalog of TCR beta chain sequences. A later analysis assigned V and J genes by comparing TCR nucleotide sequences with IMGT/GENE-DB human TR gene sequences. The TCRdist pipeline was used in a later analysis to assign CDR3 sequences and most-parsimonious VDJ recombination scenarios. In a later analysis, every TCR beta chain was defined by the combination of its CDR3 amino acid sequence and its V-gene family, and reads without a unique V-gene family were dropped. To address suspected cross-contamination and a sequencing artifact, a later analysis removed some 620 highly shared, low-generation-probability nucleotide sequences. In a later analysis, a clonal expansion index was calculated for each public chain from normalized within-repertoire ranks of inferred template counts. Generation probabilities in a later analysis came from a VDJ recombination model fitted to out-of-frame rearrangements, and those results were checked against IGoR. A later analysis scored TCR-TCR, TCR-HLA and TCR-CMV co-occurrence with hypergeometric tests, applying a repertoire-size bias correction to TCR pairs. A later analysis estimated false discovery rates by permuting HLA or CMV assignments 20 times. In a later analysis, co-occurring TCRs were grouped with DBSCAN, and TCRdist sequence similarity was added when clustering was performed within HLA-allele-positive subsets. Repertoires with fewer than 30,000 or more than 120,000 public chains, plus five repertoires with anomalous nucleotide sharing, were excluded from co-occurrence clustering. TCRdb mirrors the immuneACCESS table, restricted to in-frame sequences. Some clones are absent from its copies; in checked studies, under half trace to an unresolved V gene, and the reason for the others is unknown. V and J calls plus clone size are reproduced from that table; the DNA served to infer D and trimming. This sample gives around 94,000 clones in total; 60% to 80% of them show up just once. Under 20% of the sample rests with the top ten.

Sequences LNHDA (CDR1) and SQIVND (CDR2) are obtained from the germline V gene (reference sequence). Germline trimming amounts to 4 bases on V and 2 bases on J, with 0 as the count of junction bases outside the gene matches. Counted from cysteine to phenylalanine, this CDR3 has 13 amino acids. Of the read, only the CDR3 DNA is kept; its 39 bases are in frame from base 1. In total, approximately 700 healthy bone marrow donors made up the cohort. At the time of sampling, every cohort member was nominally healthy, though immune exposures that went unrecorded were likely present. The donor was CMV seropositive and belonged to the group of over 250 seropositive cohort members. A peripheral blood sample was provided by each donor, and peripheral blood mononuclear cells were used for TCR beta sequencing. The Qiagen DNeasy Blood Extraction Kit was used to extract genomic DNA from the blood cell samples.

This sequence uses TRBV19 and TRBJ2-7, and TRBD1 matches 9 of the central bases. Material: PBMCs. The TCR comes from a woman aged 60-75 years in good health and CMV-seropositive. The DNA sequence is TGTGCCAGTAGTAGACAGGGGGCCTACGAGCAGTACTTC. This gives the protein CASSRQGAYEQYF. When the CDR3 is completed using the reference TRBV19 and TRBJ2-7 genes on either side, the full variable domain is DGGITQSPKYLFRKEGQNVTLSCEQNLNHDAMYWYRQDPGQGLRLIYYSQIVNDFQKGDIAEGYSVSREKKESFPLTVTSAQKNPTAFYLCASSRQGAYEQYFGPGTRLTVT.